The T cell receptor (beta chain) described here comes from a study of shared clonotypes between healthy human individuals. Regarding the study as a whole: Read depth was anticipated to influence clonotype sharing among donors. All-four-donor shared clonotypes had higher generation probabilities than non-shared clonotypes did. Even with large depth, rarefaction showed that sorted-subset sequencing was incomplete.

Points on this clone: Its antigen is currently unknown.

Clones were sequenced by immunoSEQ multiplex PCR, and TCRdb holds only the in-frame ones, with some missing. The sample lists 170,000 or so clones, 65% to 70% occurring once. This CDR3 is 17 amino acids long. Germline CDR1 reads LNHNV; CDR2 reads YYDKDF (reference sequence). The germline V and J ends were trimmed by 3 bases and 8 bases, with 22 bases remaining between them. Sequencing was carried out using memory CD4+ T cells sorted from blood. Noted subset: CD45RA-negative fraction. This receptor was obtained from a man younger than 45 in good health. The chain joins TRBV15 to TRBJ1-4; the D gene is possibly TRBD1 (6 bases). CDR3 loop: CATSSMKTGQEWEKLFF. The CDR3 nucleotides are TGTGCCACCAGCAGTATGAAAACAGGGCAAGAATGGGAAAAACTGTTTTTT.